The 16 T cell receptor beta chains below come from one sample, sequenced in a study of T cells expressing NK-cell markers. After re-calling the 5' RACE reads, TCRdb lists one entry per CDR3 protein, DNA absent. In total, the table holds about 460,000 distinct CDR3 sequences. The material sequenced was blood T cells: a sorted CD56 or NKG2C T cell subset, CD4+ or CD8+ T cells, or bulk PBMC T cells (not recorded which). The source of these receptors is a woman aged 50 to 65 in good health.

The V and J genes are TRBV4-1 and TRBJ2-1; TCRdb designates TRBD1, a call that cannot be tested without DNA. CDR3 length equals 16 residues. In germline, CDR1 is MGHRA, CDR2 YSYEKL. The CDR3 spells CASSQDDRWGRDEQFF.

The chain has TRBV5-1 and TRBJ1-6; the TCRdb D gene call, TRBD1, has no DNA to confirm it. Germline-derived CDR1 and CDR2 are SGHRS and YFSETQ. CDR3 length: 17 amino acids. CDR3 loop: CASSLSTGQGHNSPLHF.

The rearrangement joins TRBV2 to TRBJ2-1; TCRdb designates TRBD2, a call that cannot be tested without DNA. Germline V gene data show CDR1 as SNHLY and CDR2 as FYNNEI. This CDR3 is 19 amino acids long. The CDR3: CASSESGLAGGGSYNEQFF.

This chain joins TRBV30 and TRBJ2-2. CDR1 and CDR2 from the germline V gene are GTSNPN and SVGIG (reference sequence). The CDR3 sequence is 14 residues long. The CDR3 spells CAWSLGANTGELFF.

This chain uses TRBV6-2 or TRBV6-3 with TRBJ2-3; TCRdb calls TRBD1, which cannot be checked without DNA. The CDR3 has 12 residues. Germline V gives CDR1 MNHEY, CDR2 SVGEGT. The CDR3 reads CASSHRGHTQYF.

This sequence joins TRBV20-1 and TRBJ1-1. The CDR3 has 12 amino acids. Germline loops: CDR1 DFQATT, CDR2 SNEGSKA (reference sequence). The CDR3 reads CSGLERNTEAFF.

The chain links TRBV4-1 to TRBJ2-6. This CDR3 comprises 17 residues. The germline CDR1 and CDR2 sequences are MGHRA and YSYEKL. The CDR3 spells CASSQDRVVSGANVLTF.

The chain combines TRBV12-3 or TRBV12-4 with TRBJ1-5; TCRdb outputs TRBD1, but without DNA this stays unchecked. The CDR3 sequence is 14 residues long. CDR3 sequence reads: CASSRQGARQPQHF.

This chain joins TRBV14 and TRBJ2-7. This CDR3 is 12 amino acids long. From germline, CDR1 is SGHDN and CDR2 FVKESK. CDR3 region: CASSSHSYEQYF.

The chain couples TRBV12-3 or TRBV12-4 to TRBJ1-2. This CDR3 is 13 amino acids long. This chain's CDR3 is CASSDGTPSGYTF.

The chain joins TRBV27 to TRBJ1-1; checking the TCRdb D call of TRBD1 is not possible without DNA. There are 14 residues in the CDR3. Per the germline V gene, CDR1 is MNHEY and CDR2 is SMNVEV (reference sequence). CDR3: CASSMTGVNTEAFF.

J is TRBJ2-3 and V is TRBV11-2. The CDR3 is made up of 13 amino acids. CDR1 and CDR2 (germline): SGHAT, FQNNGV. The CDR3 spells CASSFRGPNTQYF.

CDR3 sequence reads: CSANSRASTTRDTQYF. The rearrangement joins TRBV20-1 to TRBJ2-3; as DNA is missing, the TRBD1 call by TCRdb cannot be tested. This CDR3 spans 16 amino acids. Germline V CDR1 and CDR2: DFQATT, SNEGSKA (reference sequence).

V is TRBV12-3 or TRBV12-4 and J is TRBJ1-3. This CDR3 contains 14 residues. CDR3 residues: CASSLVQTGNTIYF.

CDR3 residues: CASSRGLQGAGETQYF. This sequence joins TRBV12-3 or TRBV12-4 and TRBJ2-5; the TCRdb call, TRBD1, lacks DNA for checking. The CDR3 covers 16 residues.

V and J are TRBV19 and TRBJ2-1; TCRdb's D call of TRBD2 is untestable without DNA. This CDR3 is built from 13 residues. Germline lookup yields CDR1 LNHDA and CDR2 SQIVND (reference sequence). This CDR3 is CASRTRGGDEQFF.